This note documents a single T cell receptor (beta chain) sequence. The antigen remains undetermined. V trimming: 5 bases; J trimming: 6 bases; junction bases outside the gene matches: 9. This CDR3 has 15 residues. Germline V CDR1 and CDR2: KGHSH, LQKENI. This specimen comes from a study of T cells after yellow fever vaccination. The wider study: Those fractions that held only low numbers of cells were prepared using the SMART-Seq v4 Ultra Low Input RNA kit. Study-wide points: Clonotypes appearing in both CD4 and CD8 compartments existed, and their share was small. Contamination by abundant bulk-population clonotypes could be present in FACS-sorted repertoires.

UMIs and a universal primer site were added when TCR cDNA was made by 5'RACE template switching. TCRdb re-derived calls from the 5' RACE reads in MiXCR, one entry per CDR3 protein. This table has over 250,000 distinct CDR3 sequences, roughly 5% appearing once. The chain couples TRBV18 to TRBJ2-1; 8 bases map to TRBD2. Sequenced here: CD4+ T cells sorted from PBMCs, sampled on the day of the yellow fever booster vaccination. The TCR comes from a young man who received the YFV17D yellow fever vaccine. The CDR3: CASSSRVAGTNEQFF. The CDR3 bases are TGTGCCAGCTCAAGCCGGGTAGCGGGGACCAATGAGCAGTTCTTC.